This entry lists 29 T cell receptor beta chains sequenced from one sample in a study of CD8+CD57+ T cells in acquired aplastic anemia. An expansion of CD8+CD57+ cells by flow cytometry had been shown in patients chosen for sequencing. Researchers used genomic DNA as the template to profile TCR beta VDJ and CDR3. One entry per CDR3 protein, called by TCRdb with MiXCR from the reads. The sample comprises some 150,000 distinct CDR3 sequences, 71% of which are singletons, and more than 35% rests with the top ten. Sequenced input: sorted CD4+, CD8+, or CD8+CD57+ T cells (not recorded which) from PBMCs. All receptors come from a human donor with aplastic anemia.

The rearrangement uses TRBV19 and TRBJ1-1, with 10 bases lining up with TRBD1. This CDR3 spans 14 amino acids. Germline lookup yields CDR1 LNHDA and CDR2 SQIVND (reference sequence). The CDR3 region has the DNA TGTGCTAAGGGGACAGGGGCTTGGGACACTGAAGCTTTCTTT. Encoded protein: CAKGTGAWDTEAFF.

J is TRBJ2-1 and V is TRBV20-1; 12 bases align to TRBD2. Germline assignment: CDR1 DFQATT and CDR2 SNEGSKA (reference sequence). This CDR3 is 16 amino acids long. V trimming: 1 base; J trimming: 3 bases; junction bases outside the gene matches: 4. CDR3 sequence reads: CSARVETSGGYNEQFF. As DNA, the CDR3 is TGCAGTGCTAGAGTAGAGACTAGCGGGGGCTACAATGAGCAGTTCTTC.

The CDR3 loop reads CSARPFGGSTDTQYF. The CDR3 DNA follows: TGCAGTGCTAGACCCTTCGGGGGCAGCACAGATACGCAGTATTTT. V is TRBV20-1 and J is TRBJ2-3; D may correspond to TRBD1 or TRBD2 (6 bases each). Germline loops: CDR1 DFQATT, CDR2 SNEGSKA (reference sequence). CDR3 length: 15 residues. The V gene lost 2 bases and the J gene lost 0 bases, with 12 bases spanning the gap.

The CDR3 bases are TGCAGTGCTAGAGATTCCAGAGCGGGAGGGCGCACAGATACGCAGTATTTT. It is translated as CSARDSRAGGRTDTQYF. The chain employs TRBV20-1 and TRBJ2-3, with 10 bases matching TRBD2. Per the germline V gene, CDR1 is DFQATT and CDR2 is SNEGSKA (reference sequence). CDR3 size: 17 residues. V gave up 0 bases and J gave up 1 base; unmatched junction bases: 7.

Concerning this clonotype: A much larger clone sits a single nucleotide away, making a read error possible. CDR3 protein: CASSVRDEIYRWSAGGLFF. The CDR3 nucleotides read TGTGCCAGCAGCGTACGGGATGAAATATACAGGTGGTCCGCCGGGGGGCTGTTTTTT. The chain recombines TRBV9 with TRBJ2-2; a weak D match, TRBD2 (6 bases). The CDR3 sequence is 19 residues long. Germline lookup yields CDR1 SGDLS and CDR2 YYNGEE.

J is TRBJ1-5 and V is TRBV19, with 7 bases fitting TRBD1. Per germline, CDR1 LNHDA and CDR2 SQIVND (reference sequence). V gave up 5 bases and J gave up 0 bases; unmatched junction bases: 4. The CDR3 totals 15 residues. Written as DNA, the CDR3 is TGTGCCAGTAGTCCCGGACAGGTTAGCAATCAGCCCCAGCATTTT. It encodes CASSPGQVSNQPQHF.

The rearrangement links TRBV12-3 or TRBV12-4 to TRBJ2-1; 9 bases agree with TRBD2. The length of the CDR3 is 13 residues. The trim removed 7 bases at V and 8 bases at J, leaving 6 bases unmatched. The CDR3 region is CASMVSGGHEQFF. The CDR3 DNA reads TGTGCCAGCATGGTTAGCGGGGGACATGAGCAGTTCTTC.

This clonotype was counted many times. The chain combines TRBV4-1 with TRBJ2-1; unclear D gene. The length of the CDR3 is 13 residues. The germline V and J ends were trimmed by 0 bases and 10 bases, with 10 bases remaining between them. Germline lookup yields CDR1 MGHRA and CDR2 YSYEKL. In nucleotides, the CDR3 is TGCGCCAGCAGCCAAGATCATACCGGAGAGCAGTTCTTC. Residues: CASSQDHTGEQFF.

J is TRBJ2-5 and V is TRBV7-8, with TRBD2 matching over 12 bases. CDR3 length equals 14 residues. CDR1 and CDR2 from the germline V gene are SGHVS and FQNEAQ. J lost 1 base, V lost 7 bases, and 1 base had no gene match. Here the CDR3 reads CASKGLAGQETQYF. CDR3 nucleotides: TGTGCCAGCAAGGGACTAGCGGGCCAAGAGACCCAGTACTTC.

This clonotype appeared once. V and J are TRBV19 and TRBJ2-7; D perhaps matches TRBD2 (5 bases). V lost 6 bases and J 2 bases, leaving 14 bases between the germline ends. CDR3 size: 14 residues. Per the germline V gene, CDR1 is LNHDA and CDR2 is SQIVND (reference sequence). In nucleotides, the CDR3 is TGTGCCAGTAGCGAAAGCGGACGAACCTACGAGCAGTACTTC. Its protein is CASSESGRTYEQYF.

This chain uses TRBV20-1 with TRBJ1-6; the match to TRBD1 covers 7 bases. CDR3 length: 15 residues. The trim removed 6 bases at V and 5 bases at J, leaving 10 bases unmatched. Germline lookup yields CDR1 DFQATT and CDR2 SNEGSKA (reference sequence). CDR3 protein: CSAPLGTADNSPLHF. The CDR3 DNA reads as TGCAGTGCCCCTCTGGGGACAGCGGATAATTCACCCCTCCACTTT.

This chain uses TRBV7-9 with TRBJ1-1; TRBD1 might be the D (5 bases). The CDR3 loop spans 14 amino acids. Germline V gene lookup returns CDR1 SEHNR and CDR2 FQNEAQ (reference sequence). The V end lost 1 base, the J end lost 5 bases, and 11 bases lay between the germline ends. The CDR3 DNA reads TGTGCCAGCAGCTTAGAAGGGGATGGGACTGAAGCTTTCTTT. Translated: CASSLEGDGTEAFF.

This clonotype was picked up one time. This chain joins TRBV12-3 or TRBV12-4 and TRBJ1-3, with D uncertain. V dropped 5 bases and J dropped 3 bases, with 17 bases sitting between them. CDR3 length: 16 residues. CDR3 nucleotides: TGTGCCAGCAGTCTCCAGAATGTCGGGGTTGGAAACACCATATATTTT. This codes for CASSLQNVGVGNTIYF.

This clonotype was seen a handful of times. The gene calls are TRBV7-8 and TRBJ2-1; 10 positions agree with TRBD2. V lost 4 bases, J lost 2 bases, and 5 bases stayed unmatched. The length of the CDR3 is 16 residues. Germline V lookup: CDR1 SGHVS, CDR2 FQNEAQ. The CDR3 bases are TGTGCCAGCAGCTCCGAACTAGCGGGGCCCTACAATGAGCAGTTCTTC. This codes for CASSSELAGPYNEQFF.

This clonotype turned up a few times. The V call is TRBV25-1, the J call TRBJ1-6; weak D call: TRBD1 (5 bases). Germline V gene sequence: CDR1 MGHDK, CDR2 SYGVNS. The CDR3 sequence is 13 residues long. V lost 5 bases and J 7 bases, leaving 9 bases between the germline ends. In nucleotides, the CDR3 is TGTGCCAGCAGTACAGCAGGGAATTCACCCCTCCACTTT. It translates to CASSTAGNSPLHF.

The chain couples TRBV12-3 or TRBV12-4 to TRBJ2-3; D remains unclear. The CDR3 totals 13 residues. V dropped 7 bases and J dropped 2 bases, with 10 bases sitting between them. This CDR3 reads CASMGISTDTQYF. The CDR3 region has the DNA TGTGCCAGCATGGGGATTTCCACAGATACGCAGTATTTT.

CDR3 in DNA: TGTGCCAGCAGCCCGGGGACTACCCCAGCCTACGAGCAGTACTTC. Its protein is CASSPGTTPAYEQYF. This chain joins TRBV7-6 and TRBJ2-5; TRBD2 matches 7 bases. The J call may be wrong; the DNA end is better matched by TRBJ2-7. Germline lookup yields CDR1 SGHVS and CDR2 FNYEAQ. This CDR3 has 15 amino acids.

The gene calls are TRBV5-6 and TRBJ1-2, with 7 bases that match TRBD1. Germline CDR1 reads SGHDT; CDR2 reads YYEEEE. The CDR3 consists of 13 residues. V lost 2 bases to trimming and J lost 6 bases; unmatched junction nucleotides: 4. The chain's CDR3 is CASSFHRGDGYTF. The CDR3, as DNA: TGTGCCAGCAGCTTCCACAGGGGTGATGGCTACACCTTC.

The chain recombines TRBV7-2 with TRBJ1-2; tentative D call: TRBD1 (6 bases). Looked up from germline, CDR1 is SGHTA and CDR2 is FQGNSA. V was trimmed by 3 bases and J by 4 bases, leaving 15 bases between them. This CDR3 spans 15 amino acids. As DNA, the CDR3 is TGTGCCAGCAGCTTGCCAACAGGGCTGACCTATGGCTACACCTTC. This sequence encodes CASSLPTGLTYGYTF.

The J gene is TRBJ2-5, the V gene TRBV7-9; TRBD2 matches 12 bases. Losses at the gene ends were 8 bases for V and 7 bases for J; bases not matched to a gene: 14. The CDR3 has 16 amino acids. CDR1 SEHNR and CDR2 FQNEAQ come from the germline V gene (reference sequence). The CDR3: CASGMRLAGALTTQYF. Written as DNA, the CDR3 is TGTGCCAGCGGGATGCGACTAGCGGGGGCTTTGACGACCCAGTACTTC.

This chain joins TRBV10-3 and TRBJ1-1; no clear D. Deletions cut 6 bases from V and 5 bases from J, with 19 bases between. The CDR3 has 15 residues. CDR1 ENHRY and CDR2 SYGVKD come from the germline V gene. CDR3 sequence: CAIREDGLERTEAFF. The CDR3 DNA follows: TGTGCCATCAGAGAGGACGGGCTGGAGAGAACTGAAGCTTTCTTT.

The chain joins TRBV5-1 to TRBJ1-1, with D perhaps matching TRBD1 (6 bases). Trimming pared 4 bases from V and 1 base from J, leaving 17 bases between. CDR1 and CDR2 (germline): SGHRS, YFSETQ. The CDR3 contains 16 residues. The CDR3 sequence is CASSQGQTMGNTEAFF. Written as DNA, the CDR3 is TGCGCCAGCAGCCAAGGACAGACGATGGGGAACACTGAAGCTTTCTTT.

The V and J genes are TRBV20-1 and TRBJ2-1; D is uncertain. V lost 2 bases and J lost 8, with 10 bases in between. Per the germline V gene, CDR1 is DFQATT and CDR2 is SNEGSKA (reference sequence). The CDR3 extends over 12 amino acids. The CDR3 DNA reads as TGCAGTGCTAGACCCCGGGTGCATGAGCAGTTCTTC. Translation gives CSARPRVHEQFF.

This clonotype was picked up a small number of times. The chain is built from TRBV20-1 and TRBJ1-1, with TRBD1 identical over 9 bases. Germline V gives CDR1 DFQATT, CDR2 SNEGSKA (reference sequence). The CDR3 runs 13 residues. V shed 4 bases, J shed 4 bases, and the junction held 4 bases outside the gene matches. CDR3 in DNA: TGCAGTGCTACCCGGGACAGGGTCACTGAAGCTTTCTTT. Translating it yields CSATRDRVTEAFF.

The chain carries TRBV7-3 and TRBJ1-2; D not resolved. CDR1 and CDR2 (germline): SGHTA, FQGTGA. The CDR3 loop spans 12 amino acids. Trimming shortened V by 5 bases and J by 6 bases, and 10 bases separated the two germline ends. CDR3 bases: TGTGCCAGCAGCCGACATGGGGATGGCTACACCTTC. Amino acids: CASSRHGDGYTF. The full variable domain, completed using reference TRBV7-3 and TRBJ1-2, is GAGVSQTPSNKVTEKGKYVELRCDPISGHTALYWYRQSLGQGPEFLIYFQGTGAADDSGLPNDRFFAVRPEGSVSTLKIQRTERGDSAVYLCASSRHGDGYTFGSGTRLTVV.

V and J are TRBV19 and TRBJ1-1; TRBD1 might be the D (5 bases). Per the germline V gene, CDR1 is LNHDA and CDR2 is SQIVND (reference sequence). This CDR3 region has 13 residues. Trimming pared 3 bases from V and 1 base from J, leaving 6 bases between. The CDR3 DNA follows: TGTGCCAGTAGTATGAGGGGGAACACTGAAGCTTTCTTT. Its translation is CASSMRGNTEAFF.

The chain recombines TRBV7-6 with TRBJ1-1; possibly TRBD1 for D (5 bases). This CDR3 has 16 amino acids. The germline V and J ends were trimmed by 2 bases and 0 bases, with 13 bases remaining between them. Germline CDR1 is SGHVS and CDR2 is FNYEAQ. The CDR3 region has the DNA TGTGCCAGCAGCTTAACCCCCCGACAGTTGAACACTGAAGCTTTCTTT. Its protein product is CASSLTPRQLNTEAFF.

This clonotype was seen more than once but under ten times. The V and J genes are TRBV19 and TRBJ2-2; D gene unclear. Trimming took 6 bases from V and 1 from J, leaving 15 bases between them. This CDR3 is built from 16 residues. Germline assignment: CDR1 LNHDA and CDR2 SQIVND (reference sequence). The CDR3 nucleotides read TGTGCCAGTAGCCCGCTAAGGACGATGAACACCGGGGAGCTGTTTTTT. Translated: CASSPLRTMNTGELFF.

The chain carries TRBV7-6 and TRBJ1-4; D perhaps matches TRBD1 (6 bases). V was pared by 0 bases and J by 3 bases, with 14 bases between. This CDR3 contains 17 residues. Per germline, CDR1 SGHVS and CDR2 FNYEAQ. The CDR3 DNA sequence: TGTGCCAGCAGCTTAGCGGGGGCGATGGGGTCTAATGAAAAACTGTTTTTT. Its translation: CASSLAGAMGSNEKLFF.